The TCR beta chain under discussion was sequenced for a study of blood T cell repertoires in COVID-19. Study as a whole: The samples span acute and convalescent COVID-19 from the United States, Italy and Spain. In each case, the material was cDNA or gDNA derived from T cells, B-cell-depleted T cells, or PBMCs.

Source study methods: Scientists estimated how many nucleated cells there were by amplifying reference gene primers. The data were produced by immunoSEQ multiplex PCR, yet TCRdb's version contains in-frame clones alone and is incomplete. From that table come the V and J calls and clone size; the DNA was used to work out D and trimming. In the table there are approximately 280,000 clones, about 89% of which are singletons. Germline V lookup: CDR1 SEHNR, CDR2 FQNEAQ (reference sequence). Trimming cost V 5 bases and J 5 bases; bases outside gene matches: 6. The CDR3 length is 14 residues. V usage is TRBV7-9 and J usage is TRBJ2-7; 10 nucleotides align to TRBD1. The TCR originated in a man between 35 and 55 years old with acute or convalescent COVID-19. The sequenced material came from peripheral blood. CDR3 protein: CASSPGTGVDEQYF. The DNA of the CDR3 is TGTGCCAGCAGCCCCGGGACAGGGGTTGACGAGCAGTACTTC.